Detailed here is one TCR beta chain. Assay used: immunoSEQ multiplex PCR; TCRdb lists only in-frame clones, some missing. The sample includes some 160,000 clones, approximately 87% of them seen just once. The data derive from a study of blood T cell repertoires in COVID-19. For the study at large: In each case, the material was cDNA or gDNA derived from T cells, B-cell-depleted T cells, or PBMCs.

The clonotype comes from a woman aged 70-85 years with COVID-19, enrolled during active disease. Sequencing was performed on peripheral blood.

CDR3 sequence (DNA): TGTGCCAGCAGGGGACAACACACCAATCAGCCCCAGCATTTT. Its protein product is CASRGQHTNQPQHF. This chain links TRBV6-5 with TRBJ1-5; D perhaps matches TRBD1 (6 bases). Germline CDR1 reads MNHEY; CDR2 reads SVGAGI. This CDR3 has 14 amino acids. With 6 bases removed from V and 3 bases from J, the gap between germline ends came to 12 bases.